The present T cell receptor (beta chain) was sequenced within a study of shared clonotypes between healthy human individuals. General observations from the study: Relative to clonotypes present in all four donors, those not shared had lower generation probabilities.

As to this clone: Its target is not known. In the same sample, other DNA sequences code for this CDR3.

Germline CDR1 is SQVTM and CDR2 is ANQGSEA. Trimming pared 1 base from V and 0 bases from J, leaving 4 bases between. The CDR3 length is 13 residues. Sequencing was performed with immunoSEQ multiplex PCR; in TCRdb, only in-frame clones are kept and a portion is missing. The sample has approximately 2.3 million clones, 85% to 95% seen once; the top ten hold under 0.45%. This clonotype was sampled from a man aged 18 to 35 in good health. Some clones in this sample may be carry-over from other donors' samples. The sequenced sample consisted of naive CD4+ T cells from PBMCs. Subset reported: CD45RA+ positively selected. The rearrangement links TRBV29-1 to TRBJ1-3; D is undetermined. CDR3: CSVEVSSGNTIYF. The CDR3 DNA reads TGCAGCGTTGAAGTCAGCTCTGGAAACACCATATATTTT. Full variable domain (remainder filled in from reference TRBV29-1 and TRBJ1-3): SAVISQKPSRDICQRGTSLTIQCQVDSQVTMMFWYRQQPGQSLTLIATANQGSEATYESGFVIDKFPISRPNLTFSTLTVSNMSPEDSSIYLCSVEVSSGNTIYFGEGSWLTVV.